The present TCR beta chain was sequenced within a study of blood T cells in healthy people across ages. PCR was performed a second time for 7 to 11 cycles using a sample-barcoded 5' primer and a J-beta primer mix. TCRdb re-analysed the 5' RACE reads in MiXCR, keeping a single row per CDR3 protein. The data hold some 1.1 million distinct CDR3 sequences, with around two fifths observed a single time. The CDR3 covers 16 residues. Germline V gene lookup returns CDR1 SGHVS and CDR2 FQNEAQ. Sequences were obtained from blood. The origin of this receptor is a man between 18 and 35 years old in good health. The V gene is TRBV7-8, the J gene TRBJ2-1; TRBD2 aligns across 9 bases. The DNA end lines up better with TRBJ2-7; the J call may be wrong. CDR3 DNA sequence: TGTGCCAGCAGCGAGACTAGCGGACTTGAAGTCAATGAGCAGTACTTC. Translation: CASSETSGLEVNEQYF.